This paragraph covers one T cell receptor (beta chain) sequence. The sample comes from a study of blood T cells in healthy people across ages. The CDR3 is 16 amino acids. V trimming: 6 bases; J trimming: 7 bases; junction bases outside the gene matches: 14. CDR1 is LNHNV, CDR2 YYDKDF, per germline (reference sequence). The authors ran a second PCR of about 7 to 11 cycles using a sample-barcoded 5' primer and a J-beta primer mix. TCRdb redid the calling of the 5' RACE reads with MiXCR, one entry per CDR3 protein. The sample shows about 1.8 million distinct CDR3 sequences, 49% of them seen only once. Sequencing was carried out using blood. The chain joins TRBV15 to TRBJ2-1, with TRBD2 matching 8 bases. This sequence was found in a woman aged 40 to 50 in good health. The CDR3 nucleotides are TGTGCCACCAGACCAAAAAGACTAGCGAGTAAGAATGAGCAGTTCTTC. Amino acids: CATRPKRLASKNEQFF.